A selection of T cell receptor beta chains follows, all from one sample in a study of CXCR3-negative and CXCR3-positive naive CD8 T cells. TCRdb reprocessed the 5' RACE reads and stores each CDR3 protein as one record, lacking DNA. This sample contains more than 20,000 distinct CDR3 sequences. Sequences were obtained from naive CXCR3- CD8+ T cells from blood. These receptors came from a human donor in good health. Some clones in this sample may be carry-over from other donors' samples. The CDR3 runs from the conserved cysteine through the conserved F or W. Clone size, where shown, is once, few, many, or a class for clones that have expanded.

j_call clone_size v_call cdr3_aa
TRBJ1-1 NA TRBV27 CASRIPGTDTEAFF
TRBJ2-7 NA TRBV29-1 CSVEAPGTSGRSAYEQYF
TRBJ2-1 NA TRBV6-2/TRBV6-3 CASSPEDSFTYNEQFF
TRBJ2-5 NA TRBV14 CASSQDRGETQYF
TRBJ1-5 NA TRBV28 CASTIGQGGQPQHF
TRBJ2-7 NA TRBV7-6 CASSLPRTYEQYF
TRBJ1-1 medium-sized TRBV7-6 CASSLAGNTEAFF
TRBJ2-1 NA TRBV7-8 CASRGLAEQFF
TRBJ2-5 NA TRBV19 CASSIWILETQYF
TRBJ2-1 NA TRBV7-2 CASSFLAGGNSEQFF